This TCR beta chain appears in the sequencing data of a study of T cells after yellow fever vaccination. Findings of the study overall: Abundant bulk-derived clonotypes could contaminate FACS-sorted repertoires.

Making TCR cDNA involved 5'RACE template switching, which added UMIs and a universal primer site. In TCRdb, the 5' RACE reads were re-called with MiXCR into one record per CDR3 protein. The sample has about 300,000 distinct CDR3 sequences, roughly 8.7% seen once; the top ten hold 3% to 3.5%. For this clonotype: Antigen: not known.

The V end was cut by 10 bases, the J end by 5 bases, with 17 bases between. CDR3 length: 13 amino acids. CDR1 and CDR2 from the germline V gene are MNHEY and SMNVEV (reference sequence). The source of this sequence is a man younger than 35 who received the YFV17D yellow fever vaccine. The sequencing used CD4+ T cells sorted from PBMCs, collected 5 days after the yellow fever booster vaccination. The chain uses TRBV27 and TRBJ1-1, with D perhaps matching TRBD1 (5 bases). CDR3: CATSGTLRTEAFF. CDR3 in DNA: TGTGCCACCTCGGGGACCCTGAGGACTGAAGCTTTCTTT.